A single TCR beta chain is shown here with its context. Produced via immunoSEQ multiplex PCR; TCRdb's table is partial and in-frame only. This sample has a few hundred thousand clones, with about 88% found just once. These data are taken from a study of blood T cell repertoires in COVID-19. Study details: COVID-19 samples, acute and convalescent, were from the United States, Italy and Spain.

V was clipped by 1 base and J by 5 bases; unmatched bases: 6. Looked up from germline, CDR1 is SGHTA and CDR2 is FQGNSA. The CDR3 covers 15 residues. This TCR was recovered from a woman aged 45-65 years with COVID-19, enrolled during active disease. The sequencing sample was made of peripheral blood. This rearrangement joins TRBV7-2 to TRBJ2-3, with 7 bases that match TRBD1. CDR3 DNA: TGTGCCAGCAGCTTAGAGCGTCCAGGGGGAGATACGCAGTATTTT. Protein product: CASSLERPGGDTQYF.